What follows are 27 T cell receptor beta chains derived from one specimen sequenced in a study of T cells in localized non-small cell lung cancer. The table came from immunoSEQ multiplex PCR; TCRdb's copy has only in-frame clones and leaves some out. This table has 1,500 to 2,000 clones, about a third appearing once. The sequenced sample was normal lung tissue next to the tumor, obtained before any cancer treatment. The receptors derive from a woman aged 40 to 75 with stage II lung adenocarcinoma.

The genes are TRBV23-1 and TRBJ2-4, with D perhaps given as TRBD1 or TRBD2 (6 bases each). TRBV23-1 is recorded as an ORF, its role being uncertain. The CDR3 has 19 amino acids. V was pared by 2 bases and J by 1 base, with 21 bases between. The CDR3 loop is CASSQDCPRGPGAKNIQYF. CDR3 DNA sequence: TGCGCCAGCAGTCAAGATTGCCCACGGGGGCCAGGGGCCAAAAACATTCAGTACTTC.

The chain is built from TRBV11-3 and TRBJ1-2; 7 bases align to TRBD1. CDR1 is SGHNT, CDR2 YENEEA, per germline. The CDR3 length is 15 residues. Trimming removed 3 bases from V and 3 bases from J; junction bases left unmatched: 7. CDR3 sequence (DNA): TGTGCCAGCAGCTTGGTGAGACAGGGAGACTATGGCTACACCTTC. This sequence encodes CASSLVRQGDYGYTF.

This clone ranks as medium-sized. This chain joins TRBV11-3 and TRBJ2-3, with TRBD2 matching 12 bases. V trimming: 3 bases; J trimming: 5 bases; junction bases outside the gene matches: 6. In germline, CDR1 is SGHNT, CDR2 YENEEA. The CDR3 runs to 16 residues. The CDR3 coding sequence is TGTGCCAGCAGCTTGGAACTAGCGGGGGGAAGAGATACGCAGTATTTT. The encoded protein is CASSLELAGGRDTQYF.

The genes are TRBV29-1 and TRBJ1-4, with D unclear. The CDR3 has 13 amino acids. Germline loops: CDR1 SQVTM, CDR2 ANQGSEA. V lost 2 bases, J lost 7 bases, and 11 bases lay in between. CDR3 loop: CSVEPGLGEKLFF. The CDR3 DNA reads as TGCAGCGTTGAACCGGGATTGGGTGAAAAACTGTTTTTT.

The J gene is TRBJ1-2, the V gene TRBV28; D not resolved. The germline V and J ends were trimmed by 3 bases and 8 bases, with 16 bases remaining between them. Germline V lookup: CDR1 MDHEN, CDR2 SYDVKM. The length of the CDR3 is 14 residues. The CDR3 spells CASSFSDLSRGYTF. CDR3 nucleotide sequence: TGTGCCAGCAGTTTCTCGGATTTAAGTAGGGGCTACACCTTC.

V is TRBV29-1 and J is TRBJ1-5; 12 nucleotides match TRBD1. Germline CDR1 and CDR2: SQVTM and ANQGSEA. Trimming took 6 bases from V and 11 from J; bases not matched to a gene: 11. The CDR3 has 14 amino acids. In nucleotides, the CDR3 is TGCAGCGTAGGGACAGGGGGCGCCGGGGGGTCCCAGCATTTT. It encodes CSVGTGGAGGSQHF. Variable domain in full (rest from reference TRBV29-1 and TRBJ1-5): SAVISQKPSRDICQRGTSLTIQCQVDSQVTMMFWYRQQPGQSLTLIATANQGSEATYESGFVIDKFPISRPNLTFSTLTVSNMSPEDSSIYLCSVGTGGAGGSQHFGDGTRLSIL.

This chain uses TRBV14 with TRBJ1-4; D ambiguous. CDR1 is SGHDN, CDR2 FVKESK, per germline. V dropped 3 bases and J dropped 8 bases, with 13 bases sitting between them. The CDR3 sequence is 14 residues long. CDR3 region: CASSQSEDREKLFF. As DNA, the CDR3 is TGTGCCAGCAGCCAGAGTGAGGATAGGGAAAAACTGTTTTTT.

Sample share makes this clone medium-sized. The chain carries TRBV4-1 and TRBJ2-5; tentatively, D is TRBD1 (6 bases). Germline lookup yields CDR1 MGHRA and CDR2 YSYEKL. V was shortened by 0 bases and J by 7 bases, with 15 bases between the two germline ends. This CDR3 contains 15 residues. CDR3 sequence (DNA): TGCGCCAGCAGCCAAGAGGACAGTACTCTCCTGACCCAGTACTTC. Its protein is CASSQEDSTLLTQYF.

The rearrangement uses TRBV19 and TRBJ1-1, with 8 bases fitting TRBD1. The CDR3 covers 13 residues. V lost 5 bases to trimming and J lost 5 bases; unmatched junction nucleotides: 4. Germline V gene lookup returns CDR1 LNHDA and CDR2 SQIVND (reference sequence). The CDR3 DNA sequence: TGTGCCAGTAGTGGGAACAGGGGGACTGAAGCTTTCTTT. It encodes CASSGNRGTEAFF.

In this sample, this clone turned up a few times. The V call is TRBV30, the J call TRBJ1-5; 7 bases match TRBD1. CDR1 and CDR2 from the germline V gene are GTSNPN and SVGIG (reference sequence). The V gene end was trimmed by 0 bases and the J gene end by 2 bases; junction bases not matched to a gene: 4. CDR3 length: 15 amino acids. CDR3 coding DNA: TGTGCCTGGAGTGTAGACAGGGCGGGCAATCAGCCCCAGCATTTT. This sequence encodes CAWSVDRAGNQPQHF.

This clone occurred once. Here the CDR3 DNA reads TGTGCCAGTAGTATCAGAGGGGAGGAAAAACTGTTTTTT. Protein sequence: CASSIRGEEKLFF. V gene TRBV19 combines with J gene TRBJ1-4; D perhaps matches TRBD1 (5 bases). Germline V gene data show CDR1 as LNHDA and CDR2 as SQIVND (reference sequence). Trimming stripped 3 bases from V and 8 bases from J, with 10 bases between. The CDR3 loop spans 13 amino acids.

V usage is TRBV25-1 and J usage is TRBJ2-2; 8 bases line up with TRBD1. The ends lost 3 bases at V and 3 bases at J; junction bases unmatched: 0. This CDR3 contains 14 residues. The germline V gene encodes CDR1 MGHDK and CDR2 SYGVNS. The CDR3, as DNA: TGTGCCAGCAGTGAGGACAGGGACACCGGGGAGCTGTTTTTT. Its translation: CASSEDRDTGELFF.

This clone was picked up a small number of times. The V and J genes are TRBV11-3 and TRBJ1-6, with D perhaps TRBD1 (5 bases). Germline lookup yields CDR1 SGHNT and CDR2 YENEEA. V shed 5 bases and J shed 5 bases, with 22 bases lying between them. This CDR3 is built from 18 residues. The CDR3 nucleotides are TGTGCCAGCAGCCAAGCCCTCCTCCGGGACGAGGATAATTCACCCCTCCACTTT. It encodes CASSQALLRDEDNSPLHF.

The CDR3 DNA sequence: TGTGCCAGCTCACCCATGAACTACGCTAGCGATACGCAGTATTTT. Protein sequence: CASSPMNYASDTQYF. The V call is TRBV18, the J call TRBJ2-3; D is possibly TRBD2 (5 bases). Germline CDR1 is KGHSH and CDR2 is LQKENI. Trimming shortened V by 3 bases and J by 6 bases, and 16 bases separated the two germline ends. CDR3 length: 15 residues.

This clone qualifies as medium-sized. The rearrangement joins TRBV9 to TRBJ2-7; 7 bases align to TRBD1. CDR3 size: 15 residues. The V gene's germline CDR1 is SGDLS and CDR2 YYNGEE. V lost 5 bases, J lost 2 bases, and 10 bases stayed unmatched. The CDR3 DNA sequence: TGTGCCAGCAGTGTGGGATTGGGACAGACCTACGAGCAGTACTTC. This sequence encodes CASSVGLGQTYEQYF.

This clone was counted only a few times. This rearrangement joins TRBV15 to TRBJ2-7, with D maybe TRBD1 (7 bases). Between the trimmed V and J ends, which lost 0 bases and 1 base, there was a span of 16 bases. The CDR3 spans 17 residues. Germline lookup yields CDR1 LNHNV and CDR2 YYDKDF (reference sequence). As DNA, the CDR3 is TGTGCCACCAGCAGAGAGTGGAGGGGGCTAGAATCCTACGAGCAGTACTTC. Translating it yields CATSREWRGLESYEQYF.

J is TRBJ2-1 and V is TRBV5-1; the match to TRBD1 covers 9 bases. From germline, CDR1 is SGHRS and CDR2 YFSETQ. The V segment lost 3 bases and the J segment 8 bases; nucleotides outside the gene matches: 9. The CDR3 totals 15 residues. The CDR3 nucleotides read TGCGCCAGCAGCTCGACAGGGGGTGTTGTTGATGAGCAGTTCTTC. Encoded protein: CASSSTGGVVDEQFF.

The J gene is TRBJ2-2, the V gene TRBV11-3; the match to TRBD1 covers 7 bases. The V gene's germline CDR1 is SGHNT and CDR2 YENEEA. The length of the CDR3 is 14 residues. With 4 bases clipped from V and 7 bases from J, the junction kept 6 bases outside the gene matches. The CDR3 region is CASSSDRVIGELFF. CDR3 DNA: TGTGCCAGCAGCTCAGACAGGGTAATCGGGGAGCTGTTTTTT.

The CDR3 reads CASSDNGAKGGYTF. Here the CDR3 DNA reads TGTGCCAGCAGTGATAATGGGGCGAAGGGTGGCTACACCTTC. This sequence joins TRBV9 and TRBJ1-2; perhaps TRBD1 as D (5 bases). The CDR3 has 14 amino acids. V was clipped by 5 bases and J by 7 bases, with 18 bases between them. CDR1 and CDR2 from the germline V gene are SGDLS and YYNGEE.

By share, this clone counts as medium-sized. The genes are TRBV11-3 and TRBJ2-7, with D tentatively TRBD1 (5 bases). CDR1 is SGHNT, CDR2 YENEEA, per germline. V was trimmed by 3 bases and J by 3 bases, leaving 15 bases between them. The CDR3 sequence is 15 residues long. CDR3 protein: CASSLFEQDHYEQYF. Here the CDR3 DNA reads TGTGCCAGCAGCTTGTTCGAACAGGATCACTACGAGCAGTACTTC.

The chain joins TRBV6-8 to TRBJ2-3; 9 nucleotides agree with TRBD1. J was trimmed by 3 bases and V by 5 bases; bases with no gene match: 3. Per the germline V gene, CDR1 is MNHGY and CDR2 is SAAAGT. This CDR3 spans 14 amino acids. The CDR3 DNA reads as TGTGCCAGCAGTGACGGGACAGGGACAGATACGCAGTATTTT. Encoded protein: CASSDGTGTDTQYF.

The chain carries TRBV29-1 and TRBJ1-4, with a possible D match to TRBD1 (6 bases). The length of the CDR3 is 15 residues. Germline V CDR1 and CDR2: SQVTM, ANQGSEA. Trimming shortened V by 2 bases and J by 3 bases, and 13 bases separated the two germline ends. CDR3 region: CSVERRGTSNEKLFF. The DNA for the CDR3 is TGCAGCGTTGAACGGCGTGGGACATCTAATGAAAAACTGTTTTTT. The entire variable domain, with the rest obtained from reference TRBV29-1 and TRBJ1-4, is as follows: SAVISQKPSRDICQRGTSLTIQCQVDSQVTMMFWYRQQPGQSLTLIATANQGSEATYESGFVIDKFPISRPNLTFSTLTVSNMSPEDSSIYLCSVERRGTSNEKLFFGSGTQLSVL.

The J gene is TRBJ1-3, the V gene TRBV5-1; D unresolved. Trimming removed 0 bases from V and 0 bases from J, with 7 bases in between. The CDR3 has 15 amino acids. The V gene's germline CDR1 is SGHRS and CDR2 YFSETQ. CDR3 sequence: CASSLDRNSGNTIYF. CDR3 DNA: TGCGCCAGCAGCTTGGACCGCAACTCTGGAAACACCATATATTTT.

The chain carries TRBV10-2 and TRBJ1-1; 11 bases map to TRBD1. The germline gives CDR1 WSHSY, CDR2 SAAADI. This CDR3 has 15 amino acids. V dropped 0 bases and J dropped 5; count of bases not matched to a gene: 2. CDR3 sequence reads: CASSESDRGRTEAFF. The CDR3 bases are TGCGCCAGCAGTGAGTCGGACAGGGGGCGAACTGAAGCTTTCTTT.

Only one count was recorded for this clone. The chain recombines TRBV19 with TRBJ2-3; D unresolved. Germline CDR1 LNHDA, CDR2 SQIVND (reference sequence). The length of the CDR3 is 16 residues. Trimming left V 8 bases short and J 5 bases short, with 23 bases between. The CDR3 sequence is CASSNRWTATGDTQYF. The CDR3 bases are TGTGCCAGTTCGAATCGCTGGACCGCGACGGGAGATACGCAGTATTTT. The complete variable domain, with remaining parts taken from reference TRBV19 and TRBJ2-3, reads DGGITQSPKYLFRKEGQNVTLSCEQNLNHDAMYWYRQDPGQGLRLIYYSQIVNDFQKGDIAEGYSVSREKKESFPLTVTSAQKNPTAFYLCASSNRWTATGDTQYFGPGTRLTVL.

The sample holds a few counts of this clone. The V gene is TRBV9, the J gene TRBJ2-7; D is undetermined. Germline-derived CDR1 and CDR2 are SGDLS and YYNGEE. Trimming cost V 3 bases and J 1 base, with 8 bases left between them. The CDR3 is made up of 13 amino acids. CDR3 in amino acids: CASSATESYEQYF. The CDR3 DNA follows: TGTGCCAGCAGCGCCACCGAGTCCTACGAGCAGTACTTC.

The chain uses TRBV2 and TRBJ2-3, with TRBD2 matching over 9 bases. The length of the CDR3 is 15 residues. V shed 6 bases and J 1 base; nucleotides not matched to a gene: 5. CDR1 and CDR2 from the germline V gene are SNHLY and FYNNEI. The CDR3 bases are TGTGCCAGCAGGGCATGGACTAGCGGCACAGATACGCAGTATTTT. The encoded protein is CASRAWTSGTDTQYF.